The 16 T cell receptor beta chains below all came from one sample that was sequenced in a study of shared clonotypes between healthy human individuals. Using immunoSEQ multiplex PCR, the repertoire was profiled, and TCRdb retains in-frame clones only, with some absent. The table includes 2 million to 2.5 million clones, roughly 90% detected once. Sequencing was performed on naive CD4+ T cells from PBMCs. Subset denoted: CD45RA+ positively selected. All receptors derive from a man aged 18 to 30 in good health. Some clones in this sample may be carry-over from other donors' samples.

The V call is TRBV9, the J call TRBJ2-3, with D possibly matching TRBD2 (5 bases). V dropped 6 bases and J dropped 2 bases, with 19 bases sitting between them. The CDR3 loop spans 16 amino acids. CDR1 and CDR2 from the germline V gene are SGDLS and YYNGEE. The CDR3 coding sequence is TGTGCCAGCACCAAATCTAGCCGACAATCCACAGATACGCAGTATTTT. Translating gives CASTKSSRQSTDTQYF.

This clone was detected once. V gene TRBV7-9 combines with J gene TRBJ2-3; TRBD2 might be the D (5 bases). This CDR3 is 15 amino acids long. CDR1 is SEHNR, CDR2 FQNEAQ, per germline (reference sequence). V lost 1 base, J lost 4 bases, and 12 bases lay in between. The CDR3 region is CASSLGEGVADTQYF. Written as DNA, the CDR3 is TGTGCCAGCAGCTTAGGAGAGGGTGTTGCAGATACGCAGTATTTT.

The gene calls are TRBV28 and TRBJ2-2; D may be TRBD2 (7 bases). The CDR3 has 17 residues. The germline gives CDR1 MDHEN, CDR2 SYDVKM. Trimming pared 5 bases from V and 2 bases from J, leaving 18 bases between. The CDR3 sequence: CASSGGAQAGNTGELFF. CDR3 DNA sequence: TGTGCCAGCAGTGGGGGGGCTCAAGCGGGCAACACCGGGGAGCTGTTTTTT. Full variable domain (missing parts from reference TRBV28 and TRBJ2-2): DVKVTQSSRYLVKRTGEKVFLECVQDMDHENMFWYRQDPGLGLRLIYFSYDVKMKEKGDIPEGYSVSREKKERFSLILESASTNQTSMYLCASSGGAQAGNTGELFFGEGSRLTVL.

The rearrangement uses TRBV18 and TRBJ2-7, with 11 bases aligning to TRBD1. CDR3 length: 16 amino acids. Trimming took 5 bases from V and 2 from J; bases not matched to a gene: 8. CDR1 and CDR2 (germline): KGHSH, LQKENI. CDR3 nucleotides: TGTGCCAGCTCATTTTACCCGGGACAGGGGGCCTACGAGCAGTACTTC. Amino acids: CASSFYPGQGAYEQYF.

The table lists this clone with a few counts. The V gene is TRBV30, the J gene TRBJ1-1, with D unresolved. Germline CDR1 reads GTSNPN; CDR2 reads SVGIG (reference sequence). V was clipped by 1 base and J by 1 base, with 7 bases between them. This CDR3 comprises 13 residues. This CDR3 is CAWSGRGNTEAFF. In nucleotides, the CDR3 is TGTGCCTGGAGTGGACGGGGGAACACTGAAGCTTTCTTT.

The V call is TRBV5-4, the J call TRBJ2-7; a weak D match, TRBD1 (5 bases). This CDR3 region has 13 residues. V gave up 2 bases and J gave up 0 bases, with 6 bases separating them. Germline V gene lookup returns CDR1 SGHNT and CDR2 YYREEE (reference sequence). As DNA, the CDR3 is TGTGCCAGCAGCTTCGGACACTCCTACGAGCAGTACTTC. It encodes CASSFGHSYEQYF.

J is TRBJ2-1 and V is TRBV6-5; 7 bases are a match to TRBD1. CDR1 and CDR2 from the germline V gene are MNHEY and SVGAGI. The trim removed 6 bases at V and 0 bases at J, leaving 5 bases unmatched. The CDR3 length is 15 residues. This chain's CDR3 is CASRNRGPSYNEQFF. In DNA form, the CDR3 reads TGTGCCAGCAGAAACAGGGGACCCTCCTACAATGAGCAGTTCTTC.

The V and J genes are TRBV4-2 and TRBJ1-2, with 9 nucleotides matching TRBD1. The CDR3 sequence is 15 residues long. Germline V gene lookup returns CDR1 LGHNA and CDR2 YNFKEQ. Trimming took 0 bases from V and 7 from J; bases not matched to a gene: 6. This CDR3 reads CASSQETGGEGGYTF. The CDR3, as DNA: TGTGCCAGCAGCCAAGAGACAGGGGGGGAGGGTGGCTACACCTTC.

The genes are TRBV6-5 and TRBJ2-7; 8 positions match TRBD1. Per germline, CDR1 MNHEY and CDR2 SVGAGI. V was pared by 8 bases and J by 1 base, with 7 bases of the junction left unmatched. The CDR3 is 14 residues long. The chain's CDR3 is CASRERTGSYEQYF. The CDR3 nucleotides read TGTGCCAGCCGAGAGCGGACAGGGTCCTACGAGCAGTACTTC.

The chain recombines TRBV5-6 with TRBJ2-7, with D unresolved. The V and J ends lost 1 base and 0 bases respectively, with 14 bases between them. Germline CDR1 SGHDT, CDR2 YYEEEE. CDR3 length: 16 amino acids. The CDR3 nucleotides are TGTGCCAGCAGCTTGTTACAAGGGAAGGCCTCCTACGAGCAGTACTTC. Its protein product is CASSLLQGKASYEQYF.

A note on this clone: Other DNA sequences from this sample encode an identical CDR3 as well. The genes are TRBV25-1 and TRBJ1-1; no clear D. This CDR3 has 11 amino acids. Germline-derived CDR1 and CDR2 are MGHDK and SYGVNS. The V end was cut by 7 bases, the J end by 1 base, with 4 bases between. The CDR3 region has the DNA TGTGCCAGCACTAGGAACACTGAAGCTTTCTTT. This translates into CASTRNTEAFF.

The chain employs TRBV5-1 and TRBJ2-3; no clear D. V was shortened by 0 bases and J by 4 bases, with 9 bases between the two germline ends. The CDR3 spans 14 residues. CDR1 and CDR2 from the germline V gene are SGHRS and YFSETQ. The DNA for the CDR3 is TGCGCCAGCAGCTTGGGCAGAAGCCCAGATACGCAGTATTTT. This gives the protein CASSLGRSPDTQYF.

The chain employs TRBV2 and TRBJ2-1, with 11 bases aligning to TRBD1. This CDR3 has 14 residues. The V gene's germline CDR1 is SNHLY and CDR2 FYNNEI. CDR3: CAARDRGSYNEQFF. CDR3 sequence (DNA): TGTGCTGCCCGGGACAGGGGGTCCTACAATGAGCAGTTCTTC. Supplemented by reference TRBV2 and TRBJ2-1, the full variable domain reads EPEVTQTPSHQVTQMGQEVILRCVPISNHLYFYWYRQILGQKVEFLVSFYNNEISEKSEIFDDQFSVERPDGSNFTLKIRSTKLEDSAMYFCAARDRGSYNEQFFGPGTRLTVL.

V usage is TRBV11-2 and J usage is TRBJ1-4, with 10 nucleotides matching TRBD1. This CDR3 is built from 15 residues. Germline-derived CDR1 and CDR2 are SGHAT and FQNNGV. Germline trimming cut 4 bases from V and 8 bases from J; bases unmatched to any gene: 7. The CDR3 sequence is CASSSGTGVVEKLFF. The CDR3 region has the DNA TGTGCCAGCAGCTCCGGGACAGGGGTTGTAGAAAAACTGTTTTTT.

This chain uses TRBV7-8 with TRBJ2-7, with 9 bases that match TRBD2. This CDR3 spans 14 amino acids. The V segment lost 5 bases and the J segment 6 bases; nucleotides outside the gene matches: 8. Germline V lookup: CDR1 SGHVS, CDR2 FQNEAQ. This CDR3 reads CASSELAGVSEQYF. The CDR3 DNA reads TGTGCCAGCAGCGAGTTAGCGGGAGTAAGCGAGCAGTACTTC.

This clone was seen only once. The chain carries TRBV2 and TRBJ2-6; weak D call: TRBD1 (6 bases). The CDR3 is 16 residues long. The V end was cut by 5 bases, the J end by 4 bases, with 15 bases between. The germline gives CDR1 SNHLY, CDR2 FYNNEI. CDR3 residues: CASSQSAGAGANVLTF. DNA of the CDR3: TGTGCCAGCAGTCAGAGCGCAGGGGCCGGGGCCAACGTCCTGACTTTC.